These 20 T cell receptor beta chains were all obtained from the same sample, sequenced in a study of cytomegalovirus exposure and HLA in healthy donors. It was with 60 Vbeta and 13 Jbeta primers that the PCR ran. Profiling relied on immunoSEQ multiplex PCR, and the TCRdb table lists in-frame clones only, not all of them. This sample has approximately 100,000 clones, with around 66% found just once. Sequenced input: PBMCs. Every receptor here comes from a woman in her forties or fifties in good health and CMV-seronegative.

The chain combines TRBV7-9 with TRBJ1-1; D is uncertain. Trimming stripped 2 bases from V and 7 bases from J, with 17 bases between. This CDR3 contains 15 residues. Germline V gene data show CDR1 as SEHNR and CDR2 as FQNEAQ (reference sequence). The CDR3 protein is CASSLHGVGVVEAFF. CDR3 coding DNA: TGTGCCAGCAGCTTACACGGGGTCGGGGTGGTTGAAGCTTTCTTT.

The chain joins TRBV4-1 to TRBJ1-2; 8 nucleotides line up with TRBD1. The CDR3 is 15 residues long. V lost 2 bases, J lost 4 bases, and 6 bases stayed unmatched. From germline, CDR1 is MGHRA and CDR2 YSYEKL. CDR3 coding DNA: TGCGCCAGCAGCCAACACGGGACAGGAGCCTATGGCTACACCTTC. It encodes CASSQHGTGAYGYTF.

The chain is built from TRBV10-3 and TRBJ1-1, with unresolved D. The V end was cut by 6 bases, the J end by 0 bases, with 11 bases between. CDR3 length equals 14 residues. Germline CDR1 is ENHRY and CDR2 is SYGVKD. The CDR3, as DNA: TGTGCCATCAGCGGAGGGCGAATGAACACTGAAGCTTTCTTT. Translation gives CAISGGRMNTEAFF.

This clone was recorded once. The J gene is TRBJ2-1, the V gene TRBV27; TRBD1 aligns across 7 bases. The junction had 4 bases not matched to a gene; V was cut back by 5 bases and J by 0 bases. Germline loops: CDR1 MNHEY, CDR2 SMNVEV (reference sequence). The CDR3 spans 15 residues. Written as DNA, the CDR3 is TGTGCCAGCAGTCCCGGGACAGCCTCCTACAATGAGCAGTTCTTC. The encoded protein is CASSPGTASYNEQFF.

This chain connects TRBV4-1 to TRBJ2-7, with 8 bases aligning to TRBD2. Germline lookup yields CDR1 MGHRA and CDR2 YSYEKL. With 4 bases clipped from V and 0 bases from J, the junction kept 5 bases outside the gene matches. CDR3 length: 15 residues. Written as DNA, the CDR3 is TGCGCCAGCAGCCTCACTAGCGGAGCCTCCTACGAGCAGTACTTC. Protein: CASSLTSGASYEQYF.

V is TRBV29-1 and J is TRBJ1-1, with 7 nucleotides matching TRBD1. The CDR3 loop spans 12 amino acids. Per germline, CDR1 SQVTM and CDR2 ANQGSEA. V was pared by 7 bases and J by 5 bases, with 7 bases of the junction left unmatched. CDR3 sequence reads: CSAQGEGTEAFF. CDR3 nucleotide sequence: TGCAGCGCCCAGGGGGAAGGTACTGAAGCTTTCTTT.

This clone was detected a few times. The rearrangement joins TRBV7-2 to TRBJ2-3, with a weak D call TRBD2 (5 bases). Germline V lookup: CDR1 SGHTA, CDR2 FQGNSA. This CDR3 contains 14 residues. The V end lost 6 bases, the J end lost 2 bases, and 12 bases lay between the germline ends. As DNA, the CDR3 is TGTGCCAGCAGTCCCAGCGGATACACAGATACGCAGTATTTT. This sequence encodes CASSPSGYTDTQYF.

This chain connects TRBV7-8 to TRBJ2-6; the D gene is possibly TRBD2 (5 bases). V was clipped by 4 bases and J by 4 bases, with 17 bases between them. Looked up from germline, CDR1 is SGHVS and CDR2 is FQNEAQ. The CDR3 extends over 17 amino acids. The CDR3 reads CASSSGRLVAGANVLTF. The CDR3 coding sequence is TGTGCCAGCAGCTCCGGACGGCTAGTAGCGGGGGCCAACGTCCTGACTTTC. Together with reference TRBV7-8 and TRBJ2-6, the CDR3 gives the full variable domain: GAGVSQSPRYKVAKRGQDVALRCDPISGHVSLFWYQQALGQGPEFLTYFQNEAQLDKSGLPSDRFFAERPEGSVSTLKIQRTQQEDSAVYLCASSSGRLVAGANVLTFGAGSRLTVL.

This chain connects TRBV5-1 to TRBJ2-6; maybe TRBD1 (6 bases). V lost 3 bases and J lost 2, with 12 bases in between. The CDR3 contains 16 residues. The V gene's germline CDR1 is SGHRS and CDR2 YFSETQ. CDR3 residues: CASSSLQGAGANVLTF. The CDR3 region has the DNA TGCGCCAGCAGCTCCCTACAGGGAGCTGGGGCCAACGTCCTGACTTTC.

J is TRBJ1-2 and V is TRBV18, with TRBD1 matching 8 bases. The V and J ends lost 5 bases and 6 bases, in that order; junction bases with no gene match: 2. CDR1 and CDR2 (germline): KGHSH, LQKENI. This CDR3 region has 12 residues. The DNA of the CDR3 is TGTGCCAGCTCAGAGACAGGGGATGGCTACACCTTC. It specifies CASSETGDGYTF.

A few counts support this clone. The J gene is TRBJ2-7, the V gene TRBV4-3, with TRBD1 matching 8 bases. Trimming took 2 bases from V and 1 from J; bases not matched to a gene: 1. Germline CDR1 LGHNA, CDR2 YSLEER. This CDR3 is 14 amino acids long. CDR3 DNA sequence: TGCGCCAGCAGCCAATGGACAGGGTCCTACGAGCAGTACTTC. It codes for CASSQWTGSYEQYF.

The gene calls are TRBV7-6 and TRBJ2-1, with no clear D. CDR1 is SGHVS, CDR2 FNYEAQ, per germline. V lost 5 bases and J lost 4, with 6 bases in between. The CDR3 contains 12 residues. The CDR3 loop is CASSPEYNEQFF. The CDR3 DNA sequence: TGTGCCAGCAGCCCAGAATACAATGAGCAGTTCTTC.

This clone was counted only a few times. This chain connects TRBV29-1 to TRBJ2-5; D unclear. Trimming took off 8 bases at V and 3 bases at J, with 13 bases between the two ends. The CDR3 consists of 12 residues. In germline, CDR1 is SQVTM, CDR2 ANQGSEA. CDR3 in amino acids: CSSLGLKETQYF. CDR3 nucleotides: TGCAGCTCCCTTGGGCTAAAAGAGACCCAGTACTTC.

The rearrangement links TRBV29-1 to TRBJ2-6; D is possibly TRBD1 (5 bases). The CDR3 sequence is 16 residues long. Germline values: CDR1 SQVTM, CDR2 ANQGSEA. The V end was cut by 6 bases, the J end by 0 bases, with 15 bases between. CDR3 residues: CSVAFSQDSGANVLTF. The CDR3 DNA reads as TGCAGCGTGGCTTTCTCACAGGACTCTGGGGCCAACGTCCTGACTTTC.

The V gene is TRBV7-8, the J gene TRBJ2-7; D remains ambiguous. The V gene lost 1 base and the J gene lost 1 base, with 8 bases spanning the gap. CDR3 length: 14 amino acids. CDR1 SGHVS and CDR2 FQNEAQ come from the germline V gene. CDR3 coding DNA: TGTGCCAGCAGCTTAGGAGGTCGATCCTACGAGCAGTACTTC. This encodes CASSLGGRSYEQYF. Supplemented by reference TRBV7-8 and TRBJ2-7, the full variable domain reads GAGVSQSPRYKVAKRGQDVALRCDPISGHVSLFWYQQALGQGPEFLTYFQNEAQLDKSGLPSDRFFAERPEGSVSTLKIQRTQQEDSAVYLCASSLGGRSYEQYFGPGTRLTVT.

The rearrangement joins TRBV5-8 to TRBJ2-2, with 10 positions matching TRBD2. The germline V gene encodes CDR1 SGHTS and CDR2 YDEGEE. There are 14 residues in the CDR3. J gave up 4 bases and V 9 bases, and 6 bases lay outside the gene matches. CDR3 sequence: CANKREGLTGELFF. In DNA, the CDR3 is TGTGCCAACAAGCGGGAGGGCCTCACCGGGGAGCTGTTTTTT.

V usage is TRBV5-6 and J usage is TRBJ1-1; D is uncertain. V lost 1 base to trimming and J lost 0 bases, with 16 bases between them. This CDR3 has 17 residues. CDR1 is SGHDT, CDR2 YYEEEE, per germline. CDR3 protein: CASSLTPFRHMNTEAFF. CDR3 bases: TGTGCCAGCAGCTTGACCCCATTCCGACACATGAACACTGAAGCTTTCTTT.

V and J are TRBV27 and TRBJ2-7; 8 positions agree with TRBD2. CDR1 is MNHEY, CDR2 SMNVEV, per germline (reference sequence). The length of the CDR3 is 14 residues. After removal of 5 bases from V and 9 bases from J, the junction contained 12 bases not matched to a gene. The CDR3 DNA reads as TGTGCCAGCAGTATCGTAGCGGGATCGGACGGGCAGTACTTC. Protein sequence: CASSIVAGSDGQYF.

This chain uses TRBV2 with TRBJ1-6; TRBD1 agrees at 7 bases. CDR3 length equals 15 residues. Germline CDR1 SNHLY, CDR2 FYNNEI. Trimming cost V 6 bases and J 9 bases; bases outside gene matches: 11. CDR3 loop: CASRLLTGAGSPLHF. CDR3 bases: TGTGCCAGCAGATTACTCACAGGGGCGGGTTCACCCCTCCACTTT.

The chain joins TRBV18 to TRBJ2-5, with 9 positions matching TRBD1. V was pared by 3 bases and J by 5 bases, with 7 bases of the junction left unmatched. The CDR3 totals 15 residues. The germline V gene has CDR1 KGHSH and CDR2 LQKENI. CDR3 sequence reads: CASSPTGGEGETQYF. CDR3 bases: TGTGCCAGCTCACCTACAGGGGGCGAGGGGGAGACCCAGTACTTC.